The source of this T cell receptor (beta chain) is a study of breast tumors, draining lymph nodes, adjacent tissues. Study results and limitations: Findings are consistent with lymph node origin and intratumoral expansion of most tumor T cells.

Samples came from axillary lymph nodes draining the breast cancer. There are 10 residues in the CDR3. The ends were cut back, 11 bases at V and 6 bases at J, with 8 bases in the middle. TCRdb recomputed calls from the multiplex PCR reads with MiXCR, one row per CDR3 protein. The sample holds about 200,000 distinct CDR3 sequences; under 40% are singletons and the top ten take 3% to 4%. In regard to this clonotype: The antigen is undetermined.

The chain employs TRBV6-7 and TRBJ1-5; D is ambiguous. TRBV6-7 is treated as an ORF (open reading frame) with a function not yet certain. The receptor was derived from a female donor with breast cancer. Some clones in this sample may be carry-over from other donors' samples. The sequencing input was axillary lymph node tissue. The CDR3: CALKRQPQHF. In DNA form, the CDR3 reads TGTGCCCTCAAACGTCAGCCCCAGCATTTT.